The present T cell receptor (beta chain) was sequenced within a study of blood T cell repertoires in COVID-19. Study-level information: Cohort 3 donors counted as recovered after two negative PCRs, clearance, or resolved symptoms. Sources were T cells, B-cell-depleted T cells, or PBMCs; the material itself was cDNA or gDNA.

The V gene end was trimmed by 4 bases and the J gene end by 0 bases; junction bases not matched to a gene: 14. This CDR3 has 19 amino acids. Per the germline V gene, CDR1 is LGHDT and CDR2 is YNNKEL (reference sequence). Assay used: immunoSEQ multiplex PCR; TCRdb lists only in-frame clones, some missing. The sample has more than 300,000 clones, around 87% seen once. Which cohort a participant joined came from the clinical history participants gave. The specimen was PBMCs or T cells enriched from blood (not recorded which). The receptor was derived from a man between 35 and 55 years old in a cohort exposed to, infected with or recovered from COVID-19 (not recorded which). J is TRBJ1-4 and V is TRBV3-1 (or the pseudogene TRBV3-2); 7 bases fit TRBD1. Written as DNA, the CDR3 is TGTGCCAGCAGCCCCGGTCCCCTCTTACAGGGGCCAACTAATGAAAAACTGTTTTTT. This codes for CASSPGPLLQGPTNEKLFF.